The clone carrying this T cell receptor beta chain appeared many times. No antigen is known for it. Germline CDR1 reads LGHNA; CDR2 reads YNFKEQ. The V and J ends lost 0 bases and 4 bases respectively, with 15 bases between them. The CDR3 covers 16 residues. The source of the sample is a study of response to subunit inactivated influenza vaccine. TCRdb ran MiXCR on the RT-PCR reads and lists one entry per CDR3 protein. Of over 450,000 distinct CDR3 sequences listed, 13% are singletons. Study-level findings and limits: The study's authors posited that every seasonal influenza vaccination enlists few new T cells.

The starting material was PBMCs from blood, obtained more than 35 days after vaccination. The receptor was derived from a man in his fifties or sixties who received an inactivated influenza vaccine. The chain joins TRBV4-2 to TRBJ2-5; D is perhaps TRBD2 (5 bases). CDR3 sequence reads: CASSQDLTGSRETQYF. The CDR3 nucleotides are TGTGCCAGCAGCCAAGATCTTACGGGGTCTCGAGAGACCCAGTACTTC.